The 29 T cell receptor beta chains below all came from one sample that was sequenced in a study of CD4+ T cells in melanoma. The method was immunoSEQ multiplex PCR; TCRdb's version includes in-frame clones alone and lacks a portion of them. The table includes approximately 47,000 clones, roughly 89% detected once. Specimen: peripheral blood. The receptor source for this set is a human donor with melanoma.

CDR3 amino acids: CASSVGGGGAQETQYF. Written as DNA, the CDR3 is TGTGCCAGCAGCGTAGGGGGCGGGGGGGCACAAGAGACCCAGTACTTC. This chain links TRBV9 with TRBJ2-5; 9 nucleotides match TRBD2. The CDR3 is made up of 16 amino acids. Trimming removed 0 bases from V and 2 bases from J; junction bases left unmatched: 5. The V gene's germline CDR1 is SGDLS and CDR2 YYNGEE.

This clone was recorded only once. CDR3 nucleotides: TGTGCCAGCAGTTTAGTTACAGGGTTGAACACTGAAGCTTTCTTT. Encoded protein: CASSLVTGLNTEAFF. This rearrangement joins TRBV27 to TRBJ1-1; tentatively, D is TRBD1 (6 bases). The germline V gene encodes CDR1 MNHEY and CDR2 SMNVEV (reference sequence). Trimming cost V 2 bases and J 0 bases, with 10 bases left between them. The CDR3 loop spans 15 amino acids.

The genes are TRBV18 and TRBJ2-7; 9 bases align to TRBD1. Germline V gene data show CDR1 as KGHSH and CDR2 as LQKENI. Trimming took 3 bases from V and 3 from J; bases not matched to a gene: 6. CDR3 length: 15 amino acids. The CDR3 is CASSPTGGNLYEQYF. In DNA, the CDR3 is TGTGCCAGCTCACCCACAGGGGGCAATCTCTACGAGCAGTACTTC.

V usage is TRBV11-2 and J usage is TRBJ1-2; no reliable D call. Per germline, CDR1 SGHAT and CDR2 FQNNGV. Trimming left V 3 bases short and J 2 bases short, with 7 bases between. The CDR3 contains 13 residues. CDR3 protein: CASSFGRNYGYTF. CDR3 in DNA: TGTGCCAGCAGCTTTGGACGGAACTATGGCTACACCTTC.

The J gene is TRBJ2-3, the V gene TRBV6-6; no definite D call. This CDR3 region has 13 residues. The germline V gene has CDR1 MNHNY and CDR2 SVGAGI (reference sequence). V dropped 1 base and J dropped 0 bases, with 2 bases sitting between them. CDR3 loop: CASSYYSTDTQYF. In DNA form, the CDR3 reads TGTGCCAGCAGTTACTACAGCACAGATACGCAGTATTTT.

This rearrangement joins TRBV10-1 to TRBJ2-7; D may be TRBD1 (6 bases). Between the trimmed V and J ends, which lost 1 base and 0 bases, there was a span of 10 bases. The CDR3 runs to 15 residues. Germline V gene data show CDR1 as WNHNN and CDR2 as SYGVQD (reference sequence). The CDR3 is CASSEWRQDSYEQYF. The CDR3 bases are TGCGCCAGCAGTGAGTGGAGACAGGACTCCTACGAGCAGTACTTC.

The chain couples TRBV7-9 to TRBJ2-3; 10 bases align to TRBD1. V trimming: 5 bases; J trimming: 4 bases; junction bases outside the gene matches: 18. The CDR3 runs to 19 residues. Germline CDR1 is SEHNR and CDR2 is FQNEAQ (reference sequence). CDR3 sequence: CASSLYRGGTGAGSDTQYF. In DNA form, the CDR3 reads TGTGCCAGCAGCCTCTACCGAGGAGGGACAGGGGCAGGTTCAGATACGCAGTATTTT.

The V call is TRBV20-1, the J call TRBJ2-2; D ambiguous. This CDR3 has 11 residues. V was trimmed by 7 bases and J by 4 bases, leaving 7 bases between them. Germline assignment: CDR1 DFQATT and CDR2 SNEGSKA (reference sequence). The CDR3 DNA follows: TGCAGTGTATTGGGCACCGGGGAGCTGTTTTTT. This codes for CSVLGTGELFF.

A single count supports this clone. This chain's CDR3 is CASCGYTF. The DNA for the CDR3 is TGTGCCAGCTGCGGCTACACCTTC. V usage is TRBV7-4 and J usage is TRBJ1-2; D uncertain. The CDR3 loop spans 8 amino acids. Germline V gene data show CDR1 as SGHVT and CDR2 as SQSDAQ. Trimming pared 8 bases from V and 8 bases from J, leaving 3 bases between.

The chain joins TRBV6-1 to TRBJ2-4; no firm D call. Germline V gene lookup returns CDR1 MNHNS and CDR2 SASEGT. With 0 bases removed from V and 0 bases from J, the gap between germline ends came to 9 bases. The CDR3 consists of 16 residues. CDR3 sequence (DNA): TGTGCCAGCAGTGAAGCGATAACCTTAGCCAAAAACATTCAGTACTTC. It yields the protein CASSEAITLAKNIQYF.

The CDR3 spells CASSQVWTDNYEQYF. The CDR3 DNA reads TGCGCCAGCAGCCAAGTTTGGACAGACAACTACGAGCAGTACTTC. This chain connects TRBV4-3 to TRBJ2-7, with D tentatively TRBD1 (6 bases). CDR1 LGHNA and CDR2 YSLEER come from the germline V gene. The CDR3 runs 15 residues. V was cut by 1 base and J by 3 bases, with 13 bases left in between.

CDR3 nucleotides: TGTGCCAGCAGCCCGGCCCTGCCAGGTCGGGGGTCCAACTATGGCTACACCTTC. Translating it yields CASSPALPGRGSNYGYTF. The chain combines TRBV5-4 with TRBJ1-2; the D gene is possibly TRBD1 (5 bases). The CDR3 consists of 18 residues. Between the trimmed V and J ends, which lost 4 bases and 2 bases, there was a span of 24 bases. The germline V gene has CDR1 SGHNT and CDR2 YYREEE (reference sequence).

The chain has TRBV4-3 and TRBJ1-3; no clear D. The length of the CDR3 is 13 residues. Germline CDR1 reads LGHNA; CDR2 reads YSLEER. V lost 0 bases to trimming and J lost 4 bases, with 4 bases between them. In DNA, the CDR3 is TGCGCCAGCAGCCAAGATGCGGGAAACACCATATATTTT. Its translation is CASSQDAGNTIYF.

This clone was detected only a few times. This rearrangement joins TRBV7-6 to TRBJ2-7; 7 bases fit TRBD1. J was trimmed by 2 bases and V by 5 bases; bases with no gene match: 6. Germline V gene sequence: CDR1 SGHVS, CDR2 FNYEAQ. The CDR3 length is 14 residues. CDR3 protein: CASSPWDSPYEQYF. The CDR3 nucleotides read TGTGCCAGCAGCCCATGGGACAGCCCCTACGAGCAGTACTTC.

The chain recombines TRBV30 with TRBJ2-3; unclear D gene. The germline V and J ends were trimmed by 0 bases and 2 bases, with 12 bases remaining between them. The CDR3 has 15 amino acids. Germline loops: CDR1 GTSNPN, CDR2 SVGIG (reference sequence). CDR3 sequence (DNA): TGTGCCTGGAGTGTAGGACGGTTTGACACAGATACGCAGTATTTT. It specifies CAWSVGRFDTDTQYF.

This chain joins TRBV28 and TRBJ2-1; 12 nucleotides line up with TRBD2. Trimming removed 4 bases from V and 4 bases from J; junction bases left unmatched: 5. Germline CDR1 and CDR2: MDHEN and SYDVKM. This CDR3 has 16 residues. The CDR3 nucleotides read TGTGCCAGCAGTTCGACACTAGCGGGGGGTTACAATGAGCAGTTCTTC. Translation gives CASSSTLAGGYNEQFF.

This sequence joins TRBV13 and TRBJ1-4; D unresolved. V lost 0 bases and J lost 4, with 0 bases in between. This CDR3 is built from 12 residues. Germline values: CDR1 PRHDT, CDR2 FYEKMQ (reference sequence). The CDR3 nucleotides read TGTGCCAGCAGCTTAGGTAATGAAAAACTGTTTTTT. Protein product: CASSLGNEKLFF.

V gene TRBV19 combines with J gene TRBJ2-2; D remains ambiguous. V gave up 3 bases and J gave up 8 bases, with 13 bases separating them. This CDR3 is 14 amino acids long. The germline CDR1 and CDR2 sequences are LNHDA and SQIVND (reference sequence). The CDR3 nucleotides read TGTGCCAGTAGTATGCTCTTAGGGTCTGGGGAGCTGTTTTTT. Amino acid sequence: CASSMLLGSGELFF.

The CDR3 bases are TGCGCCAGCAGCGCGAGGGGGTCTGGAAACACCATATATTTT. The encoded protein is CASSARGSGNTIYF. This rearrangement joins TRBV5-1 to TRBJ1-3; D is perhaps TRBD1 (6 bases). CDR1 is SGHRS, CDR2 YFSETQ, per germline. CDR3 length equals 14 residues. Trimming removed 4 bases at V and 1 base at J, with 9 bases between.

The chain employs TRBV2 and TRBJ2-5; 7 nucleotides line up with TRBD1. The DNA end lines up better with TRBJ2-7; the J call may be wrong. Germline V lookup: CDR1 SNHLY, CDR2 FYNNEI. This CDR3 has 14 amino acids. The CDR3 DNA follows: TGTGCCAGCAGAGAGGACAGGAACTCCTACGAGCAGTACTTC. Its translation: CASREDRNSYEQYF.

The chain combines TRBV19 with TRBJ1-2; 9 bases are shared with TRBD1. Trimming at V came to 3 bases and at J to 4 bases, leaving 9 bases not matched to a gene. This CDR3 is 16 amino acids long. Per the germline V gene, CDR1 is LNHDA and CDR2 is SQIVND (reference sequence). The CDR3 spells CASSILDRGRGYGYTF. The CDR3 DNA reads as TGTGCCAGTAGTATTCTGGACAGGGGAAGAGGCTATGGCTACACCTTC.

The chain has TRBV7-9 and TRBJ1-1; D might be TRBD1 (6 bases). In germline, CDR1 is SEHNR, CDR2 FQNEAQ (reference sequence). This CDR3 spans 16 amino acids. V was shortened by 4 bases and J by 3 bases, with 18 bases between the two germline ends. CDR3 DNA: TGTGCCAGCAGCTCCACGGGAGACAGGCCGTACACTGAAGCTTTCTTT. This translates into CASSSTGDRPYTEAFF.

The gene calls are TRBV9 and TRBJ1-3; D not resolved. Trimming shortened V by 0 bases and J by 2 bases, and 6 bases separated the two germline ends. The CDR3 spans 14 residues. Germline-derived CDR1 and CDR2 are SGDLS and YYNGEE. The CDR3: CASSVVPAGNTIYF. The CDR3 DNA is TGTGCCAGCAGCGTAGTGCCCGCTGGAAACACCATATATTTT.

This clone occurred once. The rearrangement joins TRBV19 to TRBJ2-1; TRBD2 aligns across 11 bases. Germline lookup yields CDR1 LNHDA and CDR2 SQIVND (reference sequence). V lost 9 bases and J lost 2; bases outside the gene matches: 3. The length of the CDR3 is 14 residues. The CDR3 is CASTTSGAYNEQFF. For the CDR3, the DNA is TGTGCCAGCACGACTAGCGGGGCCTACAATGAGCAGTTCTTC.

Here the CDR3 reads CASSQSFTQGVKNYGYTF. The CDR3 DNA sequence: TGCGCCAGCAGCCAATCCTTCACCCAGGGAGTGAAAAACTATGGCTACACCTTC. The rearrangement uses TRBV4-1 and TRBJ1-2, with a possible D match to TRBD1 (5 bases). The CDR3 runs to 18 residues. CDR1 and CDR2 from the germline V gene are MGHRA and YSYEKL. V lost 2 bases to trimming and J lost 2 bases, with 21 bases between them.

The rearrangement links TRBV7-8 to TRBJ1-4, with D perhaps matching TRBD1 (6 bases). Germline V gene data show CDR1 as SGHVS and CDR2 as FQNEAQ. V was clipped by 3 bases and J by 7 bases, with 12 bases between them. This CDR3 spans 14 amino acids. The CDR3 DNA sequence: TGTGCCAGCAGCTTTACAGGGCTTGGTGAAAAACTGTTTTTT. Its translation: CASSFTGLGEKLFF.

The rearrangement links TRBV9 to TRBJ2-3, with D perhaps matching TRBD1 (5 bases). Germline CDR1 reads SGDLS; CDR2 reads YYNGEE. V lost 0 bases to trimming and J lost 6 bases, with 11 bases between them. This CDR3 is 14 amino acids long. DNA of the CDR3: TGTGCCAGCAGCGTAGAATCAGGGTCGGATACGCAGTATTTT. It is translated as CASSVESGSDTQYF.

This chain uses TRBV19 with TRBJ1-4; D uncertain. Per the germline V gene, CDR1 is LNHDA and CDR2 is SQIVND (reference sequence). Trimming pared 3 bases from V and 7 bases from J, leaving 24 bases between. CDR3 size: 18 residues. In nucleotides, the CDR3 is TGTGCCAGTAGTATTGCCCCAGGTGAAGGGCGCGAGGGTGAAAAACTGTTTTTT. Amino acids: CASSIAPGEGREGEKLFF.

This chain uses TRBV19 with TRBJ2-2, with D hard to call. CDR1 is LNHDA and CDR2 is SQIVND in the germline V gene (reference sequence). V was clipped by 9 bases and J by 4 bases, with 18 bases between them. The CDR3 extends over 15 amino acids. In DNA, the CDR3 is TGTGCCAGCGCCTCACAAGGTGGATTCACCGGGGAGCTGTTTTTT. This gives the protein CASASQGGFTGELFF. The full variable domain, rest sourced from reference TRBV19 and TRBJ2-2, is DGGITQSPKYLFRKEGQNVTLSCEQNLNHDAMYWYRQDPGQGLRLIYYSQIVNDFQKGDIAEGYSVSREKKESFPLTVTSAQKNPTAFYLCASASQGGFTGELFFGEGSRLTVL.